Presented here are 21 T cell receptor beta chains from one specimen sequenced in a study of blood T cells in healthy people across ages. A sample-barcoded 5' primer and a J-beta primer mix were used in a second PCR of roughly 7 to 11 cycles. TCRdb itself ran the 5' RACE reads through MiXCR, one entry per CDR3 protein. The sample lists 650,000 to 1,000,000 distinct CDR3 sequences; more than 35% were seen once. The sequencing input was blood. Receptor source: a man aged 80 or over in good health.

In its sample, this clonotype was seen a few times. The CDR3 DNA reads TGTGCCAGCAGCTTAGATGGGAGGTACGAGCAGTACTTC. Protein: CASSLDGRYEQYF. This chain links TRBV7-8 with TRBJ2-7, with D perhaps matching TRBD2 (6 bases). Germline values: CDR1 SGHVS, CDR2 FQNEAQ. Trimming left V 1 base short and J 4 bases short, with 8 bases between. The CDR3 sequence is 13 residues long. Full variable domain (remainder filled in from reference TRBV7-8 and TRBJ2-7): GAGVSQSPRYKVAKRGQDVALRCDPISGHVSLFWYQQALGQGPEFLTYFQNEAQLDKSGLPSDRFFAERPEGSVSTLKIQRTQQEDSAVYLCASSLDGRYEQYFGPGTRLTVT.

This clonotype was recorded a few times. V is TRBV11-2 and J is TRBJ2-3, with D hard to call. CDR1 and CDR2 from the germline V gene are SGHAT and FQNNGV. Trimming took 5 bases from V and 2 from J, leaving 5 bases between them. The CDR3 loop spans 12 amino acids. In DNA form, the CDR3 reads TGTGCCAGCAGCACCCTCACAGATACGCAGTATTTT. The encoded protein is CASSTLTDTQYF.

This clonotype was detected only a few times. V gene TRBV29-1 combines with J gene TRBJ2-3; D gene ambiguous. Trimming left V 3 bases short and J 6 bases short, with 13 bases between. The CDR3 sequence is 13 residues long. Germline V gives CDR1 SQVTM, CDR2 ANQGSEA. The CDR3 sequence: CSVDGSETDTQYF. The CDR3 nucleotides are TGCAGCGTTGATGGGTCCGAAACTGATACGCAGTATTTT.

This rearrangement joins TRBV29-1 to TRBJ2-3; TRBD2 aligns across 8 bases. The CDR3 is 15 residues long. Trimming cost V 8 bases and J 3 bases; bases outside gene matches: 13. CDR1 and CDR2 (germline): SQVTM, ANQGSEA. DNA of the CDR3: TGCAGCTTCCCATCCCCAGCGGGGGTAACAGATACGCAGTATTTT. Its translation: CSFPSPAGVTDTQYF.

The sample holds a few counts of this clonotype. The V and J genes are TRBV5-1 and TRBJ2-5; D is unresolved. The CDR3 totals 14 residues. Germline lookup yields CDR1 SGHRS and CDR2 YFSETQ. Trimming shortened V by 3 bases and J by 1 base, and 10 bases separated the two germline ends. CDR3 in amino acids: CASSSSVGQETQYF. CDR3 in DNA: TGCGCCAGCAGCTCATCGGTGGGCCAAGAGACCCAGTACTTC.

This clonotype was recorded many times. The genes are TRBV20-1 and TRBJ1-4, with D maybe TRBD1 (6 bases). CDR3 size: 13 residues. Germline assignment: CDR1 DFQATT and CDR2 SNEGSKA (reference sequence). Trimming left V 6 bases short and J 5 bases short, with 13 bases between. In DNA, the CDR3 is TGCAGTGCCGGAGGACAGCAGAATGAAAAACTGTTTTTT. Protein: CSAGGQQNEKLFF.

This clonotype was observed a single time. This may be a read error, as it is one base from a much larger clone. J is TRBJ2-1 and V is TRBV7-2, with TRBD2 matching over 12 bases. J was trimmed by 0 bases and V by 5 bases; bases with no gene match: 11. The CDR3 is 19 amino acids. CDR1 is SGHTA, CDR2 FQGNSA, per germline. The CDR3 region has the DNA TGTGCCAGCAGCCGACTAGCGGGAGTCTCTAGGAGCTCCTACAATGAGCAGTTCTTC. It encodes CASSRLAGVSRSSYNEQFF.

Concerning this clonotype: Germline and junction disagree at one end, which may indicate a read error. The chain employs TRBV5-1 and TRBJ1-2; 9 bases fit TRBD1. This CDR3 has 15 amino acids. Per germline, CDR1 SGHRS and CDR2 YFSETQ. The DNA of the CDR3 is TGCTCCAGCAGCCCGGGGGACAGGGTTTCCTATGGCTACACCTTC. Amino acid sequence: CSSSPGDRVSYGYTF.

A remark on this clonotype: A read error is possible here, since a much larger clone lies one base away. The chain employs TRBV7-2 and TRBJ2-4; D not resolved. Germline V gene lookup returns CDR1 SGHTA and CDR2 FQGNSA. CDR3 length equals 15 residues. The CDR3 here is CASSPWTLAKNSQYF. CDR3 nucleotides: TGTGCCAGCAGCCCCTGGACGTTAGCCAAAAACAGTCAGTACTTC.

To note about this clonotype: At one end the junction does not follow the germline gene, possibly because of a read error. This rearrangement joins TRBV4-2 to TRBJ2-1; D is perhaps TRBD2 (6 bases). The CDR3 is 16 amino acids. Germline loops: CDR1 LGHNA, CDR2 YNFKEQ. CDR3 amino acids: CTSSQVSGGAGNEQFF. The CDR3 nucleotides are TGTACCAGCAGCCAAGTCTCCGGAGGGGCGGGAAATGAGCAGTTCTTC.

This clonotype was observed a single time. The rearrangement joins TRBV5-5 to TRBJ2-5, with TRBD2 identical over 7 bases. CDR1 is SGHKS and CDR2 is YYEKEE in the germline V gene (reference sequence). The CDR3 runs to 16 residues. The V gene end was trimmed by 4 bases and the J gene end by 2 bases; junction bases not matched to a gene: 11. CDR3 residues: CASSPAGVADQETQYF. CDR3 DNA: TGTGCCAGCAGCCCGGCGGGGGTCGCGGATCAAGAGACCCAGTACTTC.

J is TRBJ2-4 and V is TRBV4-1, with TRBD1 as a possible D gene (6 bases). The J call is uncertain, as TRBJ2-7 better fits the DNA end. The CDR3 loop spans 17 amino acids. Germline values: CDR1 MGHRA, CDR2 YSYEKL. CDR3 DNA sequence: TGCGCCAGCAGCCAAGATCCAAGGTCAGGGGTATTTTTCGAGCAGTACTTC. This gives the protein CASSQDPRSGVFFEQYF.

As for this clonotype: Sequence at one end of the junction differs from germline and may be a read error. The chain uses TRBV20-1 and TRBJ2-3, with D possibly matching TRBD2 (6 bases). Germline CDR1 is DFQATT and CDR2 is SNEGSKA (reference sequence). This CDR3 contains 13 residues. CDR3 amino acids: CSTSLEMADTQYF. In DNA, the CDR3 is TGCAGTACTAGCCTAGAGATGGCAGATACGCAGTATTTT.

This clonotype was observed a handful of times. This chain links TRBV20-1 with TRBJ2-3, with D perhaps TRBD2 (6 bases). Trimming shortened V by 2 bases and J by 0 bases, and 15 bases separated the two germline ends. The CDR3 is 16 residues long. From germline, CDR1 is DFQATT and CDR2 SNEGSKA (reference sequence). CDR3 loop: CSARWARTTSTDTQYF. For the CDR3, the DNA is TGCAGTGCTAGATGGGCTCGGACTACTAGCACAGATACGCAGTATTTT.

This clonotype was observed at least ten times. The rearrangement uses TRBV20-1 and TRBJ2-1; TRBD2 aligns across 11 bases. The V gene's germline CDR1 is DFQATT and CDR2 SNEGSKA (reference sequence). V lost 3 bases, J lost 7 bases, and 2 bases stayed unmatched. The CDR3 loop spans 13 amino acids. CDR3 sequence reads: CSASPSGRNEQFF. The CDR3 bases are TGCAGTGCTAGCCCTAGCGGGAGGAATGAGCAGTTCTTC.

This clonotype has a handful of counts. A much larger clonotype is one base distant, so this may be a read error. This chain links TRBV10-3 with TRBJ2-1, with TRBD1 matching over 10 bases. The DNA end is a closer match to TRBJ2-7, so the J assignment may be wrong. The CDR3 has 19 residues. Germline V CDR1 and CDR2: ENHRY, SYGVKD. This CDR3 is CAISAAGTGVRIAYNEQYF. CDR3 DNA: TGTGCCATCAGTGCCGCCGGGACAGGGGTGAGGATAGCCTACAATGAGCAGTACTTC.

The chain joins TRBV11-3 to TRBJ2-7; TRBD2 is a possible D gene (5 bases). Trimming cost V 0 bases and J 7 bases, with 13 bases left between them. Germline V gene sequence: CDR1 SGHNT, CDR2 YENEEA. The CDR3 has 14 amino acids. The CDR3 region is CASSLDPWGDEQYF. DNA for the CDR3: TGTGCCAGCAGCTTAGATCCCTGGGGAGATGAGCAGTACTTC.

In its sample, this clonotype was seen many times. The DNA for the CDR3 is TGCAGCGTTTTGAGGGGGCTGAGCACAGATACGCAGTATTTT. Protein sequence: CSVLRGLSTDTQYF. The gene calls are TRBV29-1 and TRBJ2-3, with 7 positions matching TRBD1. The germline CDR1 and CDR2 sequences are SQVTM and ANQGSEA. The CDR3 contains 14 residues. Losses at the gene ends were 5 bases for V and 0 bases for J; bases not matched to a gene: 5.

Concerning this clonotype: The junction does not match germline at one end; this may be a read error. CDR3 sequence reads: CVSSYHPLAGGTDTQYF. The DNA of the CDR3 is TGTGTCAGCAGCTACCACCCACTGGCGGGGGGGACAGATACGCAGTATTTT. J is TRBJ2-3 and V is TRBV7-2, with TRBD2 matching 9 bases. The CDR3 contains 17 residues. Germline CDR1 and CDR2: SGHTA and FQGNSA. The variable domain in full, with the rest retrieved from reference TRBV7-2 and TRBJ2-3, is GAGVSQSPSNKVTEKGKDVELRCDPISGHTALYWYRQSLGQGLEFLIYFQGNSAPDKSGLPSDRFSAERTGGSVSTLTIQRTQQEDSAVYLCVSSYHPLAGGTDTQYFGPGTRLTVL.

This clonotype was seen a handful of times. The V gene is TRBV7-2, the J gene TRBJ1-2; D is uncertain. The CDR3 runs to 12 residues. Germline-derived CDR1 and CDR2 are SGHTA and FQGNSA. Trimming stripped 4 bases from V and 3 bases from J, with 6 bases between. The CDR3 nucleotides read TGTGCCAGCAGCTGGAGGGACTATGGCTACACCTTC. Protein sequence: CASSWRDYGYTF.

The V call is TRBV12-3 or TRBV12-4, the J call TRBJ2-1; D is uncertain. The germline V and J ends were trimmed by 5 bases and 1 base, with 9 bases remaining between them. The CDR3 is 14 residues long. The CDR3 region is CASSVRASYNEQFF. As DNA, the CDR3 is TGTGCCAGCAGTGTAAGAGCTTCCTACAATGAGCAGTTCTTC.